This TCR beta chain was sequenced for a study of T cell responses to AZD1222 COVID-19 vaccine. The data were produced by immunoSEQ multiplex PCR, yet TCRdb's version contains in-frame clones alone and is incomplete. This sample has about 180,000 clones, with roughly nine tenths found just once. About this clone: Its antigen remains unidentified.

Notes on the study in general: Donors in the cohort were predominantly white British and more often female, and clonal diversity was possibly underestimated.

Germline CDR1 is SNHLY and CDR2 is FYNNEI. This CDR3 spans 15 amino acids. The junction had 5 bases not matched to a gene; V was cut back by 4 bases and J by 4 bases. This sample comprised peripheral blood, obtained on day 0 of AZD1222 vaccination. V and J are TRBV2 and TRBJ2-1, with TRBD1 matching 9 bases. This TCR came from an adult in good health. The CDR3 DNA follows: TGTGCCAGCAGTGGGGGGACAGGGTATTACAATGAGCAGTTCTTC. The encoded protein is CASSGGTGYYNEQFF.